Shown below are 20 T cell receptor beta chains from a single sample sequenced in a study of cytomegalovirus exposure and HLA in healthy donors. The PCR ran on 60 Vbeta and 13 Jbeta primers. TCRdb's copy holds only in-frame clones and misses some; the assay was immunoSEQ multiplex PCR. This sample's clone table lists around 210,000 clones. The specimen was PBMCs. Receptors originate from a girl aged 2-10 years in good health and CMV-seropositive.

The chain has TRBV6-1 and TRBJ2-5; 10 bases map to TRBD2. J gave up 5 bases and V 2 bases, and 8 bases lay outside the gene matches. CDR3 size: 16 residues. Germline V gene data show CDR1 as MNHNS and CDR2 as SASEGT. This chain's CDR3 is CASSEIAGGSWETQYF. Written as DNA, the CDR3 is TGTGCCAGCAGTGAAATAGCGGGAGGAAGTTGGGAGACCCAGTACTTC.

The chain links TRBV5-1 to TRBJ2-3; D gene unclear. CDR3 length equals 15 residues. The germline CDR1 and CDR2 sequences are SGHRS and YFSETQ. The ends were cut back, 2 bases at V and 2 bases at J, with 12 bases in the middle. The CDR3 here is CASSFFDGDTDTQYF. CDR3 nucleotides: TGCGCCAGCAGCTTTTTTGACGGAGACACAGATACGCAGTATTTT.

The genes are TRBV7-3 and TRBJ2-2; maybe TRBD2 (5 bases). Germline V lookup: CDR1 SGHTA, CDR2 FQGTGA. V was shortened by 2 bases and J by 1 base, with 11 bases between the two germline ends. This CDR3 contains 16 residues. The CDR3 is CASSLLGSLNTGELFF. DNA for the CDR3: TGTGCCAGCAGCTTATTGGGGAGTTTGAACACCGGGGAGCTGTTTTTT.

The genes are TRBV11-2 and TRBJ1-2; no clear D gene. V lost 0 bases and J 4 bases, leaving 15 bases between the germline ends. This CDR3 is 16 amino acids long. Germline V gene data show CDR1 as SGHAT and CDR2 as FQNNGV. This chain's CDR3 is CASSLEIVGSSYGYTF. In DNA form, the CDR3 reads TGTGCCAGCAGCTTAGAAATAGTCGGTTCCTCCTATGGCTACACCTTC.

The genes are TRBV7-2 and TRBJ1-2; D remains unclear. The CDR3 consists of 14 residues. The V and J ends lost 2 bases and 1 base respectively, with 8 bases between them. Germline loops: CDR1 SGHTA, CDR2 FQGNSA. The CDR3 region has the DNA TGTGCCAGCAGCTTAAGCCAGGATAACTATGGCTACACCTTC. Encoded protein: CASSLSQDNYGYTF.

The chain's CDR3 is CASSPDSNQPQHF. CDR3 in DNA: TGTGCCAGTAGCCCAGATAGCAATCAGCCCCAGCATTTT. The chain recombines TRBV19 with TRBJ1-5; D is ambiguous. Trimming pared 6 bases from V and 0 bases from J, leaving 6 bases between. Looked up from germline, CDR1 is LNHDA and CDR2 is SQIVND (reference sequence). The CDR3 extends over 13 amino acids.

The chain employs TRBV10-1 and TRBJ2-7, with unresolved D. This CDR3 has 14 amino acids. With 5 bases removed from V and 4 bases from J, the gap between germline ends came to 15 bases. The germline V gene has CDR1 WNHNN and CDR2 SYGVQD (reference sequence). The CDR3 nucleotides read TGCGCCAGCAGTCGACAAATTAAGGATTACGAGCAGTACTTC. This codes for CASSRQIKDYEQYF.

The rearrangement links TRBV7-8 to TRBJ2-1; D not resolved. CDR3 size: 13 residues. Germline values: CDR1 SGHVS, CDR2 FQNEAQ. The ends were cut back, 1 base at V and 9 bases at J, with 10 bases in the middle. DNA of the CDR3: TGTGCCAGCAGCTTAGAAGTTCGTAGTGAGCAGTTCTTC. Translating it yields CASSLEVRSEQFF. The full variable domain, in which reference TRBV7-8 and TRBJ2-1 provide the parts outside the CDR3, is GAGVSQSPRYKVAKRGQDVALRCDPISGHVSLFWYQQALGQGPEFLTYFQNEAQLDKSGLPSDRFFAERPEGSVSTLKIQRTQQEDSAVYLCASSLEVRSEQFFGPGTRLTVL.

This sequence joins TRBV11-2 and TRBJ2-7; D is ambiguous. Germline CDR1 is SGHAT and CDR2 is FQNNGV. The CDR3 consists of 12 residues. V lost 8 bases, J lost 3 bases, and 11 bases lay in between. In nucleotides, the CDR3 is TGTGCCAGCGAAAACAGAATCTACGAGCAGTACTTC. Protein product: CASENRIYEQYF. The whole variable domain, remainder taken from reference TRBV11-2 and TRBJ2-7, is EAGVAQSPRYKIIEKRQSVAFWCNPISGHATLYWYQQILGQGPKLLIQFQNNGVVDDSQLPKDRFSAERLKGVDSTLKIQPAKLEDSAVYLCASENRIYEQYFGPGTRLTVT.

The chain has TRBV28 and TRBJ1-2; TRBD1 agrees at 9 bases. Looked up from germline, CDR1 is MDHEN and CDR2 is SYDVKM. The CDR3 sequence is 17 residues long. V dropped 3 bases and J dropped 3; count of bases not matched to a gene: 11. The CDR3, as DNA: TGTGCCAGCAGTTTTTGGGACAGGGAAAAGAGGGACTATGGCTACACCTTC. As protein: CASSFWDREKRDYGYTF.

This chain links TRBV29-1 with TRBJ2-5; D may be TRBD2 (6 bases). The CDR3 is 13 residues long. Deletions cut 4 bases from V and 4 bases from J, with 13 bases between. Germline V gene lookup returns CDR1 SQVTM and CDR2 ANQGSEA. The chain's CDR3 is CSVVDYLPETQYF. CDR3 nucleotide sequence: TGCAGCGTTGTGGACTACCTCCCAGAGACCCAGTACTTC.

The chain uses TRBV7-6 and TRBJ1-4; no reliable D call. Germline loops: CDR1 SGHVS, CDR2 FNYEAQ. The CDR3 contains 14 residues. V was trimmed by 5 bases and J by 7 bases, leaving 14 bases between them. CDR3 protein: CASSPRGDGEKLFF. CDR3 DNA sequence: TGTGCCAGCAGCCCCCGGGGAGATGGTGAAAAACTGTTTTTT.

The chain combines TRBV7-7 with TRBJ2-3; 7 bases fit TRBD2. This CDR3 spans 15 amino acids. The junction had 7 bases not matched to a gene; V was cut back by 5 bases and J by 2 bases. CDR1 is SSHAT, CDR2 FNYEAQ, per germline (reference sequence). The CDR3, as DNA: TGTGCCAGCAGCAGAACTAGCGAGACCACAGATACGCAGTATTTT. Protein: CASSRTSETTDTQYF.

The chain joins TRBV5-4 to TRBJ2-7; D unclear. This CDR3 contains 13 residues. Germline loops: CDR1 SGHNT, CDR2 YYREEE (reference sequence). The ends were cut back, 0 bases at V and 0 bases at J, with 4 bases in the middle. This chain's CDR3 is CASSLAGSYEQYF. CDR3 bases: TGTGCCAGCAGCTTGGCCGGCTCCTACGAGCAGTACTTC.

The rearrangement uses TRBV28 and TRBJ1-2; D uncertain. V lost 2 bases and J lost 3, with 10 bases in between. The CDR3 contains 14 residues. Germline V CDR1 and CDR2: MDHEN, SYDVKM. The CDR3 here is CASSLGQSDYGYTF. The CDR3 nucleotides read TGTGCCAGCAGTTTAGGGCAATCAGACTATGGCTACACCTTC.

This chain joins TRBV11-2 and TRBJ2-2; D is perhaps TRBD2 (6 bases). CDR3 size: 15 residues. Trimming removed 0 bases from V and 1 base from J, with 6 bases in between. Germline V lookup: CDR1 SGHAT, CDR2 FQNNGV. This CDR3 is CASSLDSGNTGELFF. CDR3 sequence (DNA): TGTGCCAGCAGCTTAGATAGCGGGAACACCGGGGAGCTGTTTTTT. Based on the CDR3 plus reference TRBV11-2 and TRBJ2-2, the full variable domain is EAGVAQSPRYKIIEKRQSVAFWCNPISGHATLYWYQQILGQGPKLLIQFQNNGVVDDSQLPKDRFSAERLKGVDSTLKIQPAKLEDSAVYLCASSLDSGNTGELFFGEGSRLTVL.

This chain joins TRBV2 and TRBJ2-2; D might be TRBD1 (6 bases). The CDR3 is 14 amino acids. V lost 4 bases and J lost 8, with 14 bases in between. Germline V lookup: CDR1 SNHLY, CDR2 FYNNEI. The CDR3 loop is CASSVGRGSGELFF. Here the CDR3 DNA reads TGTGCCAGCAGTGTTGGCAGGGGTAGTGGGGAGCTGTTTTTT. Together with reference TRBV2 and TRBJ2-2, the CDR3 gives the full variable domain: EPEVTQTPSHQVTQMGQEVILRCVPISNHLYFYWYRQILGQKVEFLVSFYNNEISEKSEIFDDQFSVERPDGSNFTLKIRSTKLEDSAMYFCASSVGRGSGELFFGEGSRLTVL.

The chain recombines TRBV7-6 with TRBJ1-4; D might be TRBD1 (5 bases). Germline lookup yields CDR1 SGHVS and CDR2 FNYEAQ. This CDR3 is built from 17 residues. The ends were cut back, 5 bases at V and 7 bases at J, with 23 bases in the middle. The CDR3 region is CASSRRTVSGMGEKLFF. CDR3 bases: TGTGCCAGCAGCCGTCGGACGGTCTCAGGGATGGGTGAAAAACTGTTTTTT.

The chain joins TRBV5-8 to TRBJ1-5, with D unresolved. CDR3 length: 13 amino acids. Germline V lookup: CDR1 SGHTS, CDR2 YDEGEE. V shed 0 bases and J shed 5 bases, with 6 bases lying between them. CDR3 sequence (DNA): TGTGCCAGCAGCTTGGACCTATATCAGCCCCAGCATTTT. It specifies CASSLDLYQPQHF.

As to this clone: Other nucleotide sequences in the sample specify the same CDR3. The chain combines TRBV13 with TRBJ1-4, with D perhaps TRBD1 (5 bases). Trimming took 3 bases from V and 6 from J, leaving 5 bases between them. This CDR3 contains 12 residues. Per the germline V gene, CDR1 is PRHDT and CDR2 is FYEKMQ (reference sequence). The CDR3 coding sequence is TGTGCCAGCAGCTTCAGGGATGAAAAACTGTTTTTT. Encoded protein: CASSFRDEKLFF.